This TCR beta chain was documented in a study of PD-1 blockade in classical Hodgkin lymphoma. Overall study context: Nivolumab was administered to patients intravenously at 3 mg/kg every 2 weeks.

General observations from the study: Reported findings placed baseline TCR diversity lower in newly diagnosed patients (compared with healthy donors). Possible causes of repertoire differences, disease activity or prior therapy, remain undefined.

Time point indicated: cycle 4 day 1 (C4D1), after about 6 weeks of nivolumab. All trial patients relapsed after autologous stem cell transplantation. With regard to this clone: Its antigen is as yet unknown.

Sequenced by immunoSEQ multiplex PCR; TCRdb stores in-frame clones only, minus some. The sample has over 15,000 clones, more than 70% seen once. Sample: peripheral blood mononuclear cells (PBMCs), taken before the fourth cycle of nivolumab. This TCR derives from a human donor with classical Hodgkin lymphoma.

The CDR3 sequence is CASSKSSVILEPPYEQYF. Written as DNA, the CDR3 is TGTGCCAGCAGCAAAAGTAGTGTTATCCTAGAGCCCCCCTACGAGCAGTACTTC. This chain uses TRBV21-1 with TRBJ2-7; TRBD2, the D gene given by the table, was not confirmed from the DNA. TRBV21-1 has pseudogene status. This CDR3 spans 18 amino acids.